These 14 T cell receptor beta chains were sequenced from one sample in a study of blood T cell repertoires in COVID-19. Method: immunoSEQ multiplex PCR; TCRdb's copy keeps in-frame clones and lacks some. There are roughly 360,000 clones in the sample; around 87% occur only once, and approximately 1.3% lies in the top ten. Sequencing was carried out using PBMCs or T cells enriched from blood (not recorded which). The receptors originated from a man younger than 45 who had recovered from COVID-19.

A few counts support this clone. The chain combines TRBV10-3 with TRBJ1-2; D is unresolved. Germline CDR1 is ENHRY and CDR2 is SYGVKD. CDR3 length: 11 amino acids. Trimming stripped 11 bases from V and 6 bases from J, with 13 bases between. The CDR3 protein is CAVSREDGYTF. The CDR3, as DNA: TGTGCCGTTTCACGGGAGGATGGCTACACCTTC.

V is TRBV7-2 and J is TRBJ1-3; no definite D call. The CDR3 is made up of 18 amino acids. Germline assignment: CDR1 SGHTA and CDR2 FQGNSA. V dropped 2 bases and J dropped 0 bases, with 17 bases sitting between them. CDR3 DNA: TGTGCCAGCAGCTTAAGCTCAACCCAATCCTTCTCTGGAAACACCATATATTTT. Encoded protein: CASSLSSTQSFSGNTIYF.

The chain has TRBV5-4 and TRBJ2-3; weak D call: TRBD1 (6 bases). Germline values: CDR1 SGHNT, CDR2 YYREEE (reference sequence). V lost 0 bases to trimming and J lost 2 bases, with 7 bases between them. The CDR3 runs 14 residues. The CDR3 region is CASSLGDTTDTQYF. The CDR3, as DNA: TGTGCCAGCAGCTTGGGGGACACCACAGATACGCAGTATTTT.

This sequence joins TRBV6-1 and TRBJ2-1, with D possibly matching TRBD1 (5 bases). Trimming took off 2 bases at V and 0 bases at J, with 5 bases between the two ends. The CDR3 has 14 amino acids. Germline loops: CDR1 MNHNS, CDR2 SASEGT. DNA of the CDR3: TGTGCCAGCAGTGAAACAGGCTCCTACAATGAGCAGTTCTTC. Translated, it gives CASSETGSYNEQFF.

The chain is built from TRBV7-9 and TRBJ1-1; weak D call: TRBD1 (6 bases). This CDR3 contains 14 residues. V shed 5 bases and J shed 1 base, with 11 bases lying between them. Germline V gene data show CDR1 as SEHNR and CDR2 as FQNEAQ (reference sequence). Here the CDR3 DNA reads TGTGCCAGCAGCCTGGGACACAGGAACACTGAAGCTTTCTTT. This gives the protein CASSLGHRNTEAFF.

The chain recombines TRBV18 with TRBJ2-7, with 7 nucleotides matching TRBD1. The V and J ends lost 4 bases and 4 bases, in that order; junction bases with no gene match: 7. Germline loops: CDR1 KGHSH, CDR2 LQKENI. The CDR3 spans 14 residues. The CDR3 region is CASSRQGDRYEQYF. The CDR3 DNA reads TGTGCCAGCTCACGCCAGGGGGACCGGTACGAGCAGTACTTC.

The chain joins TRBV5-4 to TRBJ1-6; tentative D call: TRBD1 (6 bases). Germline CDR1 SGHNT, CDR2 YYREEE (reference sequence). Trimming left V 2 bases short and J 4 bases short, with 7 bases between. CDR3 length equals 14 residues. This CDR3 reads CASSFDRYNSPLHF. The CDR3 bases are TGTGCCAGCAGCTTCGACAGGTATAATTCACCCCTCCACTTT.

The chain combines TRBV2 with TRBJ1-5; 7 bases fit TRBD1. With V trimmed by 3 bases and J by 15 bases, 11 bases remained unmatched. Germline CDR1 and CDR2: SNHLY and FYNNEI. The CDR3 has 13 residues. The CDR3 DNA is TGTGCCAGCAGTGAGGCGGAGACAGGGTCTAGGCATTTT. It codes for CASSEAETGSRHF.

This chain links TRBV25-1 with TRBJ2-1; weak D call: TRBD2 (5 bases). V lost 5 bases to trimming and J lost 6 bases, with 14 bases between them. Per the germline V gene, CDR1 is MGHDK and CDR2 is SYGVNS. The CDR3 runs to 14 residues. Written as DNA, the CDR3 is TGTGCCAGCAGTTGGGCTAGCCCGAGCAATGAGCAGTTCTTC. Its translation is CASSWASPSNEQFF.

V usage is TRBV4-2 and J usage is TRBJ2-3; D is unclear. The V gene lost 2 bases and the J gene lost 3 bases, with 9 bases spanning the gap. Germline CDR1 LGHNA, CDR2 YNFKEQ. The CDR3 totals 14 residues. CDR3 sequence: CASSQSTATDTQYF. The CDR3 DNA sequence: TGTGCCAGCAGCCAATCAACTGCAACAGATACGCAGTATTTT.

The rearrangement joins TRBV3-1 (or the pseudogene TRBV3-2) to TRBJ2-3; TRBD2 might be the D (6 bases). Trimming took 5 bases from V and 14 from J, leaving 23 bases between them. The CDR3 length is 14 residues. Per the germline V gene, CDR1 is LGHDT and CDR2 is YNNKEL (reference sequence). This CDR3 is CASSEREGGAGSYF. Here the CDR3 DNA reads TGTGCCAGCAGCGAAAGAGAGGGCGGGGCGGGGTCGTATTTT.

This chain connects TRBV9 to TRBJ2-7, with TRBD2 identical over 7 bases. The junction had 12 bases not matched to a gene; V was cut back by 1 base and J by 8 bases. The CDR3 is 15 amino acids. Germline V gene data show CDR1 as SGDLS and CDR2 as YYNGEE. DNA of the CDR3: TGTGCCAGCAGCGTAAGCGGGGCCCTTCAAGAGCAGCAGTACTTC. Translating gives CASSVSGALQEQQYF.

This CDR3 is CASSYSGKSNEKLFF. The DNA of the CDR3 is TGTGCCAGCAGTTACAGCGGGAAGTCCAATGAAAAACTGTTTTTT. This chain joins TRBV6-5 and TRBJ1-4; D uncertain. V lost 2 bases, J lost 5 bases, and 12 bases lay in between. The CDR3 has 15 residues. The germline V gene encodes CDR1 MNHEY and CDR2 SVGAGI.

The gene calls are TRBV7-9 and TRBJ2-1; 11 bases are shared with TRBD2. The germline CDR1 and CDR2 sequences are SEHNR and FQNEAQ (reference sequence). This CDR3 has 14 amino acids. J gave up 8 bases and V 7 bases, and 7 bases lay outside the gene matches. The CDR3 protein is CASNGLAGGDEQFF. CDR3 in DNA: TGTGCCAGCAACGGACTAGCGGGCGGGGATGAGCAGTTCTTC.